These 6 T cell receptor beta chains were sequenced from one sample in a study of cytomegalovirus exposure and HLA in healthy donors. The PCR had 60 Vbeta and 13 Jbeta primers. Assay: immunoSEQ multiplex PCR; the TCRdb copy retains only in-frame clones and omits some. In the table there are about 82,000 clones, roughly 80% of which are singletons. Sequencing used PBMCs. Receptor source: a human donor in good health.

As concerns this clone: Its ends do not fully match the called genes, so a read error is possible. This chain uses TRBV7-9 with TRBJ2-3, with TRBD1 matching over 7 bases. CDR1 and CDR2 from the germline V gene are SEHNR and FQNEAQ (reference sequence). CDR3 length: 17 residues. CDR3 loop: CSSSVSGTETGTDTQYF. DNA of the CDR3: TGTTCCAGCAGCGTATCCGGGACAGAGACTGGCACAGATACGCAGTATTTT.

This clone turned up a few times. The V gene is TRBV4-2, the J gene TRBJ1-4; the D gene is possibly TRBD1 (6 bases). The germline CDR1 and CDR2 sequences are LGHNA and YNFKEQ. The CDR3 is 15 residues long. Trimming cost V 3 bases and J 7 bases, with 15 bases left between them. CDR3 DNA: TGTGCCAGCAGCCAGAACCCCAGGGGTCTTGAAAAACTGTTTTTT. It translates to CASSQNPRGLEKLFF.

V is TRBV9 and J is TRBJ2-1, with 8 bases aligning to TRBD2. V lost 0 bases, J lost 7 bases, and 6 bases stayed unmatched. The CDR3 is made up of 15 amino acids. Germline V lookup: CDR1 SGDLS, CDR2 YYNGEE. CDR3 coding DNA: TGTGCCAGCAGCGTAGGGCGGGGGGACAATAATGAGCAGTTCTTC. It translates to CASSVGRGDNNEQFF.

This chain uses TRBV7-9 with TRBJ2-7; tentative D call: TRBD1 (6 bases). Germline V gene data show CDR1 as SEHNR and CDR2 as FQNEAQ (reference sequence). The V end lost 1 base, the J end lost 5 bases, and 15 bases lay between the germline ends. The CDR3 contains 15 residues. The CDR3 protein is CASSLVKTGIHEQYF. CDR3 DNA: TGTGCCAGCAGCTTAGTTAAGACAGGTATCCACGAGCAGTACTTC.

V gene TRBV14 combines with J gene TRBJ1-2; the match to TRBD1 covers 8 bases. The V gene's germline CDR1 is SGHDN and CDR2 FVKESK. This CDR3 has 14 amino acids. V trimming: 1 base; J trimming: 6 bases; junction bases outside the gene matches: 4. The DNA of the CDR3 is TGTGCCAGCAGCCAAGGGACAGGGAATAATGGCTACACCTTC. It codes for CASSQGTGNNGYTF.

The CDR3 DNA sequence: TGTGCCAGCAGCTCCCTAGCGGGGGGCACAGATACGCAGTATTTT. The encoded protein is CASSSLAGGTDTQYF. The J gene is TRBJ2-3, the V gene TRBV27, with 10 bases fitting TRBD2. The trim removed 6 bases at V and 1 base at J, leaving 4 bases unmatched. Germline V gene sequence: CDR1 MNHEY, CDR2 SMNVEV (reference sequence). This CDR3 has 15 amino acids.